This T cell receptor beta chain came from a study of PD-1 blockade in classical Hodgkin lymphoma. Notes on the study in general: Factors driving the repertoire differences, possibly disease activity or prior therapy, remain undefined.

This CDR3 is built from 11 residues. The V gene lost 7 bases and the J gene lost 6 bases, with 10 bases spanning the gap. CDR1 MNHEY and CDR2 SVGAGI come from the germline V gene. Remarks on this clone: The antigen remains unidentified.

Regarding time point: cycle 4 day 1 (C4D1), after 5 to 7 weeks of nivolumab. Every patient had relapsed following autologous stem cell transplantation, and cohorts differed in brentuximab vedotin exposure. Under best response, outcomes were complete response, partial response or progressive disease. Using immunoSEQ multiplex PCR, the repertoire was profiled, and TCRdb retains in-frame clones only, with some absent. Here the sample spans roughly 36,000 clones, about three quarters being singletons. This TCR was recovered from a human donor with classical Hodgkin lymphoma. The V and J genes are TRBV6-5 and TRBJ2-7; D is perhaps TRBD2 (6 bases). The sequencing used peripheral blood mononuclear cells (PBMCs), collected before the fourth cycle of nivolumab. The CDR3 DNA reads TGTGCCAGCACCCTGGGGGGCGAGCAGTACTTC. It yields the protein CASTLGGEQYF.